A selection of T cell receptor beta chains follows, all from one sample in a study of a mutant IDH1 vaccine in newly diagnosed glioma. The antigens these receptors bind are not known. Profiling relied on immunoSEQ multiplex PCR, and the TCRdb table lists in-frame clones only, not all of them. The table includes tens of thousands of clones, around 87% detected once. The specimen comprised PBMCs, sampled from a glioma patient whose treatment included an IDH1 peptide vaccine. The receptors were sampled from a man in his thirties or forties with glioma. The CDR3 runs from the conserved cysteine through the conserved F or W. The D gene is left open where the match is weak. Not all rows give a size; the values are once, few, many and, for expanded clones, a class.

V	D	size	J	CDR3	DNA
TRBV6-5	.	.	TRBJ2-7	CASSRTDYEQYF	TGTGCCAGCAGTCGGACAGACTACGAGCAGTACTTC
TRBV27	.	.	TRBJ2-7	CASSSSRRGLRPNYEQYF	TGTGCCAGCAGTTCTTCCAGGCGGGGCCTGCGCCCCAATTACGAGCAGTACTTC
TRBV15	.	few	TRBJ1-1	CATSRGGNTEAFF	TGTGCCACCAGCCGCGGGGGAAACACTGAAGCTTTCTTT
TRBV18	.	once	TRBJ1-1	CASSPPGTEAFF	TGTGCCAGCTCACCACCTGGCACTGAAGCTTTCTTT
TRBV28	TRBD1	.	TRBJ1-1	CASSLQGAGTEAFF	TGTGCCAGCAGTTTGCAGGGGGCGGGCACTGAAGCTTTCTTT
TRBV6-5	TRBD1	.	TRBJ1-1	CASSRTGAVFAFF	TGTGCCAGCAGCCGGACAGGGGCCGTTTTCGCTTTCTTT
TRBV30	TRBD1	once	TRBJ2-7	CACQLTGGFYEQYF	TGTGCCTGTCAATTGACAGGGGGGTTCTACGAGCAGTACTTC
TRBV27	.	.	TRBJ1-1	CASGEGRNTEAFF	TGTGCCAGCGGGGAGGGGCGAAACACTGAAGCTTTCTTT
TRBV11-2	.	.	TRBJ2-3	CASSLEGRDTDTQYF	TGTGCCAGCAGCTTAGAGGGTCGGGACACAGATACGCAGTATTTT
TRBV11-1	.	.	TRBJ2-1	CASSAFFHSGALDEQFF	TGTGCCAGCAGTGCCTTTTTTCATAGCGGAGCCCTCGATGAGCAGTTCTTC
TRBV10-3	.	.	TRBJ2-3	CAISDLGGPRATDTQYF	TGTGCCATCAGTGACCTAGGGGGGCCGAGAGCCACAGATACGCAGTATTTT
TRBV27	TRBD1	.	TRBJ2-7	CASSTKTGFNEQYF	TGTGCCAGCAGTACCAAGACAGGGTTTAACGAGCAGTACTTC
TRBV4-2	.	many	TRBJ1-5	CASSQLNQPQHF	TGTGCCAGCAGCCAACTCAATCAGCCCCAGCATTTT
TRBV14	.	few	TRBJ1-1	CASSRSGAANTEAFF	TGTGCCAGCAGCCGGAGCGGGGCAGCGAACACTGAAGCTTTCTTT
TRBV30	.	few	TRBJ1-1	CAWPTVPEAFF	TGTGCCTGGCCGACGGTGCCTGAAGCTTTCTTT
TRBV28	TRBD1	.	TRBJ2-7	CASSIDRGPSYEQYF	TGTGCCAGCAGTATTGACAGGGGCCCTTCCTACGAGCAGTACTTC
TRBV4-2	.	.	TRBJ1-1	CASSQEEGLGTEAFF	TGTGCCAGCAGCCAAGAAGAAGGGCTGGGCACTGAAGCTTTCTTT
TRBV7-6	.	.	TRBJ1-4	CASSLAGGKGGEKLFF	TGTGCCAGCAGCTTAGCTGGGGGGAAGGGCGGTGAAAAACTGTTTTTT
TRBV11-2	.	.	TRBJ1-3	CASSPRVIGNTIYF	TGTGCCAGCAGCCCGAGGGTAATTGGAAACACCATATATTTT
TRBV10-3	.	.	TRBJ2-1	CAISVGGDEQFF	TGTGCCATCAGTGTTGGGGGAGACGAGCAGTTCTTC
TRBV2	.	.	TRBJ1-2	CASKGGVNYGYTF	TGTGCCAGCAAGGGGGGAGTAAACTATGGCTACACCTTC
TRBV6-1	TRBD2	few	TRBJ2-1	CASEGRGNMDEQFF	TGTGCCAGCGAAGGGAGGGGAAATATGGATGAGCAGTTCTTC
TRBV5-1	TRBD1	.	TRBJ1-4	CASARGQENEKLFF	TGCGCCAGCGCGCGAGGACAGGAAAATGAAAAACTGTTTTTT